Sequencing of this T cell receptor (beta chain) was carried out in a study of control samples from healthy donors and cancer patients. The V and J ends lost 4 bases and 8 bases respectively, with 11 bases between them. Germline V gives CDR1 ENHRY, CDR2 SYGVKD. This CDR3 comprises 12 residues. The data were produced by immunoSEQ multiplex PCR, yet TCRdb's version contains in-frame clones alone and is incomplete. The sample carries tens of thousands of clones, 90% to 95% recorded once. The chain recombines TRBV10-3 with TRBJ1-1; D is possibly TRBD1 (5 bases). Sequencing used blood. The sequence was obtained from a man aged 25 to 40 in good health. The CDR3 region is CAISGGGREAFF. CDR3 sequence (DNA): TGTGCCATCAGTGGTGGGGGTCGGGAAGCTTTCTTT.